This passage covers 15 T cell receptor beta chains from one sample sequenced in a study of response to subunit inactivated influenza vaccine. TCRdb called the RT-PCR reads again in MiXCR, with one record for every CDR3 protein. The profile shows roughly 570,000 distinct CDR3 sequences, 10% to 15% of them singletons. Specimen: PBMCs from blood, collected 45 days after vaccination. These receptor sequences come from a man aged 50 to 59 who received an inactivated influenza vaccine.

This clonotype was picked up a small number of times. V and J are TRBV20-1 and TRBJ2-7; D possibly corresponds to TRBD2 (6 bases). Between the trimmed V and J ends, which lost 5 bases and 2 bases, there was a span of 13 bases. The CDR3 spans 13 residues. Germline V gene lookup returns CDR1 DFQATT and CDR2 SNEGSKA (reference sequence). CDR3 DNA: TGCAGTGCTGCAGGACTAAACACCTACGAGCAGTACTTC. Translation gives CSAAGLNTYEQYF.

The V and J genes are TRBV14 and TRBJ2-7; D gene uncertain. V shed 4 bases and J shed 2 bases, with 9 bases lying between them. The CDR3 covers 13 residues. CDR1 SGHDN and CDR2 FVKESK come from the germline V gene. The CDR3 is CASSRTTPYEQYF. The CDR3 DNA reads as TGTGCCAGCAGCCGAACGACACCCTACGAGCAGTACTTC.

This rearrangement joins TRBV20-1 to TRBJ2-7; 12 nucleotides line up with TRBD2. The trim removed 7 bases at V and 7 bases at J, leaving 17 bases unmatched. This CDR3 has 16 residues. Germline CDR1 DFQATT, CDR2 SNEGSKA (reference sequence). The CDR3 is CSGGGGLAGSPREQYF. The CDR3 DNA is TGCAGTGGGGGAGGAGGACTAGCGGGGTCCCCTCGGGAGCAGTACTTC.

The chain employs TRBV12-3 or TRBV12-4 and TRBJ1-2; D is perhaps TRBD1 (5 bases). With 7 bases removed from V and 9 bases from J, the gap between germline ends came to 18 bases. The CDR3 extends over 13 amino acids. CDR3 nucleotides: TGTGCCAGCACCCCGTCGGGGACGCGAAGCTACACCTTC. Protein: CASTPSGTRSYTF.

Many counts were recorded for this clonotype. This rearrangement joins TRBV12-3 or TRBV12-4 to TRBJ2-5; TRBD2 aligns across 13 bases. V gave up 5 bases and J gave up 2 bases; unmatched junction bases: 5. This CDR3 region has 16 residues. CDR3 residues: CASSATSGGAQETQYF. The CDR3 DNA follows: TGTGCCAGCAGTGCTACTAGCGGGGGGGCACAAGAGACCCAGTACTTC.

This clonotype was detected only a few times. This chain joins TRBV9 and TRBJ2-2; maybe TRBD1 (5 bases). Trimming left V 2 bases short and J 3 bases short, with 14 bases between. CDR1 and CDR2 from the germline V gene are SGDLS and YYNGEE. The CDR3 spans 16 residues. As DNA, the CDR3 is TGTGCCAGCAGCGTCGGCAGGGTGCTTTACACCGGGGAGCTGTTTTTT. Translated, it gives CASSVGRVLYTGELFF.

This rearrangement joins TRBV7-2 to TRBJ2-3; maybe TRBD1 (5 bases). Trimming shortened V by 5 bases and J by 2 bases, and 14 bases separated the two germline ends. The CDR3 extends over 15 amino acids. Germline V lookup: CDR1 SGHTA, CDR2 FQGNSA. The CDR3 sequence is CASSLYRQSTDTQYF. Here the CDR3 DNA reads TGTGCCAGCAGCCTATATAGACAGTCCACAGATACGCAGTATTTT.

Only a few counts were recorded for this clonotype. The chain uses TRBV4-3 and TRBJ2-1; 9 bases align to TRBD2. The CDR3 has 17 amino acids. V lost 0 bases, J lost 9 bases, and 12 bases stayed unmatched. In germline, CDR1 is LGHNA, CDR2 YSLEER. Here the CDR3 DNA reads TGCGCCAGCAGCCAAGATCGGGTCGCGGGGGGGCATGTTGAGCAGTTCTTC. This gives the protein CASSQDRVAGGHVEQFF.

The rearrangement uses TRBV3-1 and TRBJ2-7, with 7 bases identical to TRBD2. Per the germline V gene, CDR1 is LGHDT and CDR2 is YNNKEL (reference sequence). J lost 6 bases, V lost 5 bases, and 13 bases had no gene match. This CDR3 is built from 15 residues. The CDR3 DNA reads TGTGCCAGCAGCAAACTTGGAGCTAGCGGCGTCGAGCAGTACTTC. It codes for CASSKLGASGVEQYF.

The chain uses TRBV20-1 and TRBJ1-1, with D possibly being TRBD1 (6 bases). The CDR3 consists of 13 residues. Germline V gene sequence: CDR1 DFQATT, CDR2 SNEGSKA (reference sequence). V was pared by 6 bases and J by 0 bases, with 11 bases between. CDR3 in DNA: TGCAGTGCATTTCAGGGGATGAACACTGAAGCTTTCTTT. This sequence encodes CSAFQGMNTEAFF.

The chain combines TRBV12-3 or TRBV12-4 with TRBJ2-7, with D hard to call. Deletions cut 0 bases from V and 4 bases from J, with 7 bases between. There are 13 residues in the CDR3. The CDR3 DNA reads TGTGCCAGCAGTTTAGCGAACTTTTACGAGCAGTACTTC. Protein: CASSLANFYEQYF.

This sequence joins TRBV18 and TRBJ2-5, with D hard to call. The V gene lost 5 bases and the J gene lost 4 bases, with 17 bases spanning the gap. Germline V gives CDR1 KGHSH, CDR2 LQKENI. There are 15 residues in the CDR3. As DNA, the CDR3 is TGTGCCAGCTCATCGCGGACGGAGCCGGCAGAGACCCAGTACTTC. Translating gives CASSSRTEPAETQYF. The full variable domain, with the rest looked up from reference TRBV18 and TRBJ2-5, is NAGVMQNPRHLVRRRGQEARLRCSPMKGHSHVYWYRQLPEEGLKFMVYLQKENIIDESGMPKERFSAEFPKEGPSILRIQQVVRGDSAAYFCASSSRTEPAETQYFGPGTRLLVL.

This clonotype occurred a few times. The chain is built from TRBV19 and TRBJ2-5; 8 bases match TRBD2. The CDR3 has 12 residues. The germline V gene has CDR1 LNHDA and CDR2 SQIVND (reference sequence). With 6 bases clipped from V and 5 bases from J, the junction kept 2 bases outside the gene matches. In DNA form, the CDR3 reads TGTGCCAGTAGCGGGGGGGCCGAGACCCAGTACTTC. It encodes CASSGGAETQYF. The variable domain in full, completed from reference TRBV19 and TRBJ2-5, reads DGGITQSPKYLFRKEGQNVTLSCEQNLNHDAMYWYRQDPGQGLRLIYYSQIVNDFQKGDIAEGYSVSREKKESFPLTVTSAQKNPTAFYLCASSGGAETQYFGPGTRLLVL.

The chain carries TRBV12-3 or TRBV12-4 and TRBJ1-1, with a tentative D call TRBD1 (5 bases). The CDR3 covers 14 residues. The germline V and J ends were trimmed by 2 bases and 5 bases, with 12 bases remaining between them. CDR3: CASSLQGSRTEAFF. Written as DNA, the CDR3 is TGTGCCAGCAGTTTACAGGGATCCAGGACTGAAGCTTTCTTT.

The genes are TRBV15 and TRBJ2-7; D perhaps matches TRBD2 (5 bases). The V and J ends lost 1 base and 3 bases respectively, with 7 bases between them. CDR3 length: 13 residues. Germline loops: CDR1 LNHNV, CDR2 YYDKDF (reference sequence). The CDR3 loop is CATSRGLNYEQYF. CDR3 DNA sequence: TGTGCCACCAGCAGAGGACTAAACTACGAGCAGTACTTC.